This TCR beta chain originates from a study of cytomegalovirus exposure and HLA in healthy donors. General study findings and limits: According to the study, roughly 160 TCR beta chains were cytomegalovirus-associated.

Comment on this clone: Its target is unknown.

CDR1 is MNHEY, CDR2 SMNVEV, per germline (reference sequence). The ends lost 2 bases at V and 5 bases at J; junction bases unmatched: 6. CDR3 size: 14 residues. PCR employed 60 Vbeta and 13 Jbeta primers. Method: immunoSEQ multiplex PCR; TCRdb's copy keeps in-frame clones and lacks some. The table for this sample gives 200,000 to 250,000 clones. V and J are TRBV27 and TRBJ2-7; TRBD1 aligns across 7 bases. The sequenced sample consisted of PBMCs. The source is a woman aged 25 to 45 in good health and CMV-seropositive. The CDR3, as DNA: TGTGCCAGCAGTTTAAAGGGGGCGCATAACGAGCAGTACTTC. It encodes CASSLKGAHNEQYF.